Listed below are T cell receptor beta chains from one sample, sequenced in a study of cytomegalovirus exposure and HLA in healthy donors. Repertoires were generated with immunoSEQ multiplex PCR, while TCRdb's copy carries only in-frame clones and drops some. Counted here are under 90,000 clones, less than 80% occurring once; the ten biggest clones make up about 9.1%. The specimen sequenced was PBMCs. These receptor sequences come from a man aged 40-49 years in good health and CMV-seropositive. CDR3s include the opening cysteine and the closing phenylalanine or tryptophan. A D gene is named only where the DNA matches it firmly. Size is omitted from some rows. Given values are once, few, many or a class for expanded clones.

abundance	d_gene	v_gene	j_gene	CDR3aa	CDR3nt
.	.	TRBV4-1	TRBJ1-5	CASSQDGGRYQPQHF	TGCGCCAGCAGCCAAGACGGGGGGCGATATCAGCCCCAGCATTTT
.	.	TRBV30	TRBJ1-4	CAWSVPRANDEKLFF	TGTGCCTGGAGTGTACCCAGGGCAAATGATGAAAAACTGTTTTTT
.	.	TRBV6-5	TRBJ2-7	CASSYSGGPEQYF	TGTGCCAGCAGTTACTCGGGGGGACCCGAGCAGTACTTC
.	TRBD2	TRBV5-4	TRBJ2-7	CASSFGGTSGNNYEQYF	TGTGCCAGCAGCTTTGGGGGGACTAGCGGGAACAACTACGAGCAGTACTTC
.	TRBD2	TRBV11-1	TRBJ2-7	CASRAGAYEQYF	TGTGCCAGCAGAGCGGGAGCTTACGAGCAGTACTTC
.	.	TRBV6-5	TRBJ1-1	CASSYSRRGANTEAFF	TGTGCCAGCAGTTACTCGAGACGGGGGGCGAACACTGAAGCTTTCTTT
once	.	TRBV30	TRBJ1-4	CAWMEANQNEKLFF	TGTGCCTGGATGGAGGCGAATCAAAATGAAAAACTGTTTTTT
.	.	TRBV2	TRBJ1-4	CASRYAGGATNEKLFF	TGTGCCAGCCGCTACGCGGGGGGCGCGACTAATGAAAAACTGTTTTTT
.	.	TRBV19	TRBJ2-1	CASGERHNEQFF	TGTGCCAGTGGGGAGCGGCACAATGAGCAGTTCTTC
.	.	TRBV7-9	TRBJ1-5	CASSYNDQPQHF	TGTGCCAGCAGCTACAATGATCAGCCCCAGCATTTT
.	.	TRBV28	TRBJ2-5	CASSPTPCGTSYLYQETQYF	TGTGCCAGCAGTCCAACACCTTGCGGGACGTCGTATTTGTACCAAGAGACCCAGTACTTC
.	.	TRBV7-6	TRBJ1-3	CASSLGSSFNTIYF	TGTGCCAGCAGCTTAGGGTCCAGTTTTAACACCATATATTTT
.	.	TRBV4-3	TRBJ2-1	CASSRDNEQFF	TGCGCCAGCAGTCGGGACAATGAGCAGTTCTTC
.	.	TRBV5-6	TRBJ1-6	CASSPSWGAYNSPLHF	TGTGCCAGCAGCCCCTCCTGGGGCGCCTATAATTCACCCCTCCACTTT
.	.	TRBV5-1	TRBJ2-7	CASSLAEASVTFSYEQYF	TGCGCCAGCAGCTTGGCCGAGGCTTCAGTAACCTTCTCCTACGAGCAGTACTTC
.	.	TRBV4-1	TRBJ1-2	CASSLAGGYTF	TGCGCCAGCAGCCTCGCAGGTGGCTACACCTTC
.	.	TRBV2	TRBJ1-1	CASRQGNTEAFF	TGTGCCAGCAGACAGGGGAACACTGAAGCTTTCTTT
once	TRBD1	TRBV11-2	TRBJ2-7	CASSQGVFEQYF	TGTGCCAGCAGCCAGGGGGTTTTCGAACAGTACTTC
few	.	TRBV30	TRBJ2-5	CAWSLRGGHETQYF	TGTGCCTGGAGCCTCAGAGGGGGTCATGAGACCCAGTACTTC
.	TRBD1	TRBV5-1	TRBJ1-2	CASSLLVDRAGYTF	TGCGCCAGCAGCCTCTTAGTCGACAGGGCTGGCTACACCTTC
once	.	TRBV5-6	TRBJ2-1	CASSQGGSSYNEQFF	TGTGCCAGCAGCCAAGGGGGTAGCTCCTACAATGAGCAGTTCTTC
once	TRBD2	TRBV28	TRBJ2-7	CASSLPLTGGREQYF	TGTGCCAGCAGTCTCCCTCTAACGGGGGGACGCGAGCAGTACTTC
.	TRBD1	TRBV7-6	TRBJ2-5	CASSLTSGGAETQYF	TGTGCCAGCAGCTTAACATCAGGGGGCGCGGAGACCCAGTACTTC
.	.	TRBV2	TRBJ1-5	CASSSPRLSNQPQHF	TGTGCCAGCAGCTCTCCGAGACTTAGCAATCAGCCCCAGCATTTT
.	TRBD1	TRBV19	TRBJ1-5	CASSIPGQGFGNQPQHF	TGTGCCAGTAGTATTCCGGGACAGGGTTTTGGGAATCAGCCCCAGCATTTT
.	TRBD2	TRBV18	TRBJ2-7	CASSPPWLAGTPSYEQYF	TGTGCCAGCTCACCACCGTGGCTAGCGGGAACCCCCTCCTACGAGCAGTACTTC
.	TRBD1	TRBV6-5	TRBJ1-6	CASTRTGNNSPLHF	TGTGCCAGCACTAGGACAGGGAATAATTCACCCCTCCACTTT
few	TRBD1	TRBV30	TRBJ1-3	CAWSGGQGSGSGNTIYF	TGTGCCTGGAGTGGGGGACAGGGGTCAGGCTCTGGAAACACCATATATTTT
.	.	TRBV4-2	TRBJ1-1	CASSGPRGTEAFF	TGTGCCAGCAGTGGACCAAGAGGGACTGAAGCTTTCTTT
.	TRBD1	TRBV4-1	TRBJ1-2	CASSQDRGDYGYTF	TGCGCCAGCAGCCAAGACAGGGGGGACTATGGCTACACCTTC
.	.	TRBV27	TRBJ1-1	CASSVDRTRAPEAFF	TGTGCCAGCAGTGTCGACCGGACCAGGGCTCCTGAAGCTTTCTTT
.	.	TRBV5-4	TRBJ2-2	CASSLRLDIGGELFF	TGTGCCAGCAGCTTGAGACTAGATATTGGCGGGGAGCTGTTTTTT
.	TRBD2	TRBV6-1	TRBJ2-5	CASSDSSGGFPRLETQYF	TGTGCCAGCAGTGATTCTAGCGGGGGGTTTCCCAGGTTAGAGACCCAGTACTTC
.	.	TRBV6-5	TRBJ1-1	CASSLQGLAEAFF	TGTGCCAGCAGTTTGCAGGGTTTGGCTGAAGCTTTCTTT
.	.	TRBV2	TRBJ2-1	CASSDLQSSYNEQFF	TGTGCCAGCAGTGATTTACAGAGCTCCTACAATGAGCAGTTCTTC
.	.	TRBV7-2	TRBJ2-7	CASSPDKSRTYEQYF	TGTGCCAGCAGCCCAGACAAGAGCAGAACCTACGAGCAGTACTTC
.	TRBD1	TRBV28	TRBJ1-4	CASSSGQDEKLFF	TGTGCCAGCAGTTCCGGACAGGATGAAAAACTGTTTTTT
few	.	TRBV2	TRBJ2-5	CASNYLQGSGETQYF	TGTGCCAGCAACTACCTACAGGGTTCTGGGGAGACCCAGTACTTC
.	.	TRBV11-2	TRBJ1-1	CASSLDSPNTEAFF	TGTGCCAGCAGCTTAGACAGTCCGAACACTGAAGCTTTCTTT
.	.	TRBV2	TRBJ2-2	CASSVTVNTGELFF	TGTGCCAGCAGTGTCACGGTAAACACCGGGGAGCTGTTTTTT
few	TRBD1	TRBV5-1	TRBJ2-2	CASSDSSRGSTGELFF	TGCGCCAGCAGCGACTCTAGCAGGGGGAGCACCGGGGAGCTGTTTTTT
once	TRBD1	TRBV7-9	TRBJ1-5	CASSQGTGDSNQPQHF	TGTGCCAGCAGCCAAGGGACAGGGGATAGCAATCAGCCCCAGCATTTT
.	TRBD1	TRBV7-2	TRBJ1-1	CASSLWDRETFF	TGTGCCAGCAGCTTATGGGACAGGGAGACTTTCTTT
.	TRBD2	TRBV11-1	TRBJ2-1	CASSLGTSGPLLHEQFF	TGTGCCAGCAGCTTAGGGACTAGCGGCCCCTTACTCCATGAGCAGTTCTTC
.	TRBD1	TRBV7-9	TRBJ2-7	CASSRERTGNYEQYF	TGTGCCAGCAGCCGGGAAAGGACAGGGAACTACGAGCAGTACTTC
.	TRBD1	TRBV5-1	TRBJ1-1	CASSFGTGSNTEAFF	TGCGCCAGCAGCTTCGGGACAGGGTCTAACACTGAAGCTTTCTTT
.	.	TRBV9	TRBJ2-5	CASSASFGGEYQETQYF	TGTGCCAGCAGCGCGTCGTTCGGCGGGGAATATCAAGAGACCCAGTACTTC
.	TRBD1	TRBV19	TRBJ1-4	CASSAGTGRLNTNEKLFF	TGTGCCAGTAGCGCCGGGACAGGGAGATTGAACACTAATGAAAAACTGTTTTTT
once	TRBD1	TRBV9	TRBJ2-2	CASSLGGSGTGELFF	TGTGCCAGCAGCTTAGGGGGCTCGGGCACCGGGGAGCTGTTTTTT